This T cell receptor (beta chain) emerged from a study of regulatory T cells in long-lasting Graves disease. The trim removed 3 bases at V and 6 bases at J, leaving 12 bases unmatched. The CDR3 is 17 amino acids. Germline CDR1 and CDR2: MDHEN and SYDVKM. Assembly of TCR beta libraries relied on iRepertoire HTBI primers together with Arm-PCR of CDR3 regions. TCRdb re-derived calls from the multiplex PCR reads in MiXCR, one entry per CDR3 protein. Of hundreds of thousands of distinct CDR3 sequences listed, about 20% are singletons. Specified time point: persistent/refractory GD, antithyroid drugs over 5 years with positive TRAb. Preparation of the TCR library used RNA extracted from PBMCs. Enrollment of patients was through an endocrinology department in Xi'an, China. As collected, the peripheral blood samples measured around 9 milliliters each and went into EDTA tubes.

The sequence derives from a female donor with Graves disease. The chain is built from TRBV28 and TRBJ2-1; 9 bases fit TRBD1. The source was peripheral blood mononuclear cells (PBMCs), collected when the disease was refractory, from a patient treated with antithyroid drugs. The CDR3 nucleotides read TGTGCCAGCAGTTTCCGATTCCCCGGGACAGGGTTCAATGAGCAGTTCTTC. This codes for CASSFRFPGTGFNEQFF.